This TCR beta chain was observed in a study of shared clonotypes between healthy human individuals. The naive CD8 fraction comprised CD45RO-negative cells positively selected for CCR7 and excluded terminally differentiated effector memory CD45RA+ cells. The CDR3 loop spans 11 amino acids. Germline CDR1 MNHEY, CDR2 SMNVEV (reference sequence). V was pared by 5 bases and J by 2 bases, with 2 bases between. Regarding this clone: Other DNA sequences in this sample translate to the same CDR3.

This table comes from immunoSEQ multiplex PCR, and its TCRdb copy is limited to in-frame clones, with some not included. The data show roughly 590,000 clones, around 95% seen once. The gene calls are TRBV27 and TRBJ2-3; D is uncertain. Sequencing was done on a sample of naive CD8+ T cells sorted from blood. The receptor was derived from a woman in her 30s in good health. The CDR3 region has the DNA TGTGCCAGCAGTACCACAGATACGCAGTATTTT. Amino acid sequence: CASSTTDTQYF.